This TCR beta chain was identified in a study of blood T cell repertoires in COVID-19. Study information: Acute and convalescent COVID-19 specimens originated in the United States, Italy and Spain.

Sequencing was performed with immunoSEQ multiplex PCR; in TCRdb, only in-frame clones are kept and a portion is missing. The table shows around 250,000 clones, with 75% to 85% occurring only once. The age range of participants was about 18 to 95 years, with residence in under 30 US areas. This CDR3 has 18 residues. This receptor was taken from a woman aged 45 to 65 with acute COVID-19. This chain uses TRBV21-1 with TRBJ1-5; TRBD1 reflects the table's D call only, with no check against the DNA. TRBV21-1 is a recognized pseudogene. Sequencing used PBMCs or T cells enriched from blood (not recorded which). This chain's CDR3 is CASSKAGTEVYSNQPQHF. The DNA of the CDR3 is TGTGCCAGCAGCAAAGCAGGGACAGAAGTTTATAGCAATCAGCCCCAGCATTTT.